This T cell receptor beta chain was sequenced for a study of CD8 T cells in ankylosing spondylitis. Broader study findings: Some motif variants had been reported before (in reactive arthritis synovial fluid and blood). Significant enrichment of disease-linked clones was reported in matched ankylosing spondylitis synovial fluid. It appeared that ankylosing spondylitis blood was characterized by a TCR beta motif of eight highly homologous variants. Clones linked to disease, bearing a CD8+ phenotype, were relatively rare in peripheral blood.

The CDR3 covers 12 residues. Germline CDR1 PRHDT, CDR2 FYEKMQ (reference sequence). V gave up 4 bases and J gave up 6 bases, with 7 bases separating them. This clonotype was observed a few times. Its antigen is not known. Generation of TCR beta libraries employed quantitative 5'-RACE incorporating molecular barcodes. TCRdb called the 5' RACE reads again in MiXCR, with one record for every CDR3 protein. The table has about 450,000 distinct CDR3 sequences, 26% seen once; the top ten hold about 0.92%. Sequencing was performed on blood, either unsorted or a sorted T cell fraction (not recorded which). The rearrangement links TRBV13 to TRBJ1-5; D uncertain. The receptor was isolated from a male donor with ankylosing spondylitis. CDR3 loop: CASSWECQPQHF. The CDR3 coding sequence is TGTGCCAGCAGCTGGGAGTGTCAGCCCCAGCATTTT.